This section outlines one T cell receptor (beta chain) sequence together with its context. Its antigen is undetermined. The sample comes from a study of blood T cells in healthy people across ages. Across the whole study: Per two T cells, template switching captured roughly one barcoded beta molecule.

Per-sample PBMC isolation yielded at least 7 million cells. Study-wide points: Unsorted PBMCs prevented conclusive naive versus antigen-experienced comparison. More naive CD4+ cells and higher diversity marked long-lived donors relative to aged donors.

V was pared by 6 bases and J by 10 bases, with 24 bases of the junction left unmatched. The CDR3 is made up of 17 amino acids. CDR1 and CDR2 from the germline V gene are DFQATT and SNEGSKA (reference sequence). For the second PCR, which ran for about 7 to 11 cycles, a sample-barcoded 5' primer and a J-beta primer mix were used. TCRdb called the 5' RACE reads again in MiXCR, with one record for every CDR3 protein. Among about 1.8 million distinct CDR3 sequences, about 49% were seen once, and the ten largest hold less than 2.5%. The chain joins TRBV20-1 to TRBJ2-7; 10 bases match TRBD1. The specimen was blood. The receptor was derived from a woman aged 40 to 55 in good health. CDR3 sequence reads: CSARRRDRGRIIEAQYF. The CDR3 DNA sequence: TGCAGTGCGAGACGCCGGGACAGGGGCCGTATAATAGAGGCCCAGTACTTC.